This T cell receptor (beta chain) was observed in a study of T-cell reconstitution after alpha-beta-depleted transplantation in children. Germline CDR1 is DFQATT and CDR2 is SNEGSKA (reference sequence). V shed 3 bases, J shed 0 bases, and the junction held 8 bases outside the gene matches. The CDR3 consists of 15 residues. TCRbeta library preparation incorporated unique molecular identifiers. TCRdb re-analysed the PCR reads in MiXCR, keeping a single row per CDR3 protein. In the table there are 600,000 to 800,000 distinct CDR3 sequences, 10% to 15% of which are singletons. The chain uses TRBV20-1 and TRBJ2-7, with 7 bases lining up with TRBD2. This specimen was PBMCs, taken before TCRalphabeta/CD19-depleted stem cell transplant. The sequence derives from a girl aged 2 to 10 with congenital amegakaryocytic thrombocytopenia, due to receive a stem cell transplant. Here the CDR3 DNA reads TGCAGTGCTAGGCCCTGGCGGGAGAGCTCCTACGAGCAGTACTTC. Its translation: CSARPWRESSYEQYF.